This TCR beta chain comes out of a study of cytomegalovirus exposure and HLA in healthy donors. Amplification used 60 Vbeta primers and 13 Jbeta primers. Assay: immunoSEQ multiplex PCR; the TCRdb copy retains only in-frame clones and omits some. The repertoire includes around 120,000 clones, about 68% of them detected once, and less than 9.5% sits in the top ten. General study findings and limits: Later analysis found that TCR beta chains associated with HLA were more clonally expanded than other, equally common chains. The HLA-A and HLA-B alleles of most subjects were reportedly predicted accurately from TCR beta sequences. A later analysis found TCR association rates differed by HLA locus, highest for DRB1 and lowest for HLA-C.

In the case of this clone: The antigen is not known.

Despite likely unrecorded immune exposures, the donors were nominally healthy at the time of sampling. Germline values: CDR1 MGHDK, CDR2 SYGVNS. Trimming at V came to 1 base and at J to 5 bases, leaving 1 base not matched to a gene. This CDR3 has 13 residues. The sequence was obtained from a woman in her thirties or forties in good health and CMV-seropositive. This chain links TRBV25-1 with TRBJ2-5; 7 bases map to TRBD2. The sequencing sample was made of PBMCs. CDR3 nucleotide sequence: TGTGCCAGCAGTGAATTGGGGGGGGAGACCCAGTACTTC. Protein sequence: CASSELGGETQYF.